A single sample is the source of the 22 T cell receptor beta chains below, sequenced in a study of CD8 T cells in Susac syndrome. RNA in amounts of roughly 0.5 to 1 ug was reverse transcribed with random hexamers. MiXCR was run by TCRdb on the immunoSEQ multiplex PCR reads, yielding one entry per CDR3 protein. The profile shows roughly 200,000 distinct CDR3 sequences, roughly 95% of them singletons. The sequenced material came from CD8+ T cells from PBMCs. The origin of the receptors is a human donor with multiple sclerosis.

This rearrangement joins TRBV30 to TRBJ2-2; 8 bases fit TRBD2. With V trimmed by 4 bases and J by 2 bases, 6 bases remained unmatched. This CDR3 comprises 15 residues. Germline-derived CDR1 and CDR2 are GTSNPN and SVGIG (reference sequence). This chain's CDR3 is CAWIGGAPNTGELFF. CDR3 nucleotide sequence: TGTGCCTGGATCGGGGGGGCGCCCAACACCGGGGAGCTGTTTTTT.

V is TRBV5-4 and J is TRBJ2-7; possibly TRBD2 for D (7 bases). This CDR3 is 16 amino acids long. Trimming took off 4 bases at V and 2 bases at J, with 19 bases between the two ends. Looked up from germline, CDR1 is SGHNT and CDR2 is YYREEE (reference sequence). The CDR3 spells CASSPTGVGGPYEQYF. As DNA, the CDR3 is TGTGCCAGCAGCCCTACGGGAGTGGGGGGGCCCTACGAGCAGTACTTC.

The CDR3 sequence is CASSRHPGQDRANYGYTF. CDR3 DNA sequence: TGTGCCAGCAGCCGACATCCGGGGCAGGATAGAGCTAACTATGGCTACACCTTC. This chain links TRBV6-1 with TRBJ1-2, with D possibly being TRBD1 (5 bases). Germline assignment: CDR1 MNHNS and CDR2 SASEGT. CDR3 size: 18 residues. Trimming cost V 6 bases and J 0 bases, with 23 bases left between them.

J is TRBJ2-1 and V is TRBV20-1, with 10 bases fitting TRBD1. The V and J ends lost 0 bases and 9 bases, in that order; junction bases with no gene match: 14. This CDR3 spans 17 amino acids. Germline V gene data show CDR1 as DFQATT and CDR2 as SNEGSKA (reference sequence). In nucleotides, the CDR3 is TGCAGTGCTAGAGATCACCGGGACAGGGGACTTGTTAGTGAGCAGTTCTTC. Residues: CSARDHRDRGLVSEQFF.

The chain links TRBV28 to TRBJ2-7; 7 nucleotides align to TRBD1. The CDR3 runs 13 residues. J was trimmed by 2 bases and V by 4 bases; bases with no gene match: 2. Germline-derived CDR1 and CDR2 are MDHEN and SYDVKM. Here the CDR3 reads CASSSGGTYEQYF. The CDR3, as DNA: TGTGCCAGCAGTTCAGGGGGAACCTACGAGCAGTACTTC.

This rearrangement joins TRBV27 to TRBJ2-7; 8 positions match TRBD1. The CDR3 has 15 residues. The germline CDR1 and CDR2 sequences are MNHEY and SMNVEV (reference sequence). V lost 5 bases, J lost 3 bases, and 9 bases stayed unmatched. Here the CDR3 DNA reads TGTGCCAGCAGTCGATCAGGGGGCCTCGGCTACGAGCAGTACTTC. Protein: CASSRSGGLGYEQYF.

The J gene is TRBJ2-7, the V gene TRBV7-8, with D uncertain. Germline V CDR1 and CDR2: SGHVS, FQNEAQ. CDR3 size: 15 residues. Between the trimmed V and J ends, which lost 3 bases and 4 bases, there was a span of 16 bases. CDR3 coding DNA: TGTGCCAGCAGCTTCTATCAAGGCGGTAAATACGAGCAGTACTTC. It specifies CASSFYQGGKYEQYF. Filled out from reference TRBV7-8 and TRBJ2-7, the complete variable domain reads GAGVSQSPRYKVAKRGQDVALRCDPISGHVSLFWYQQALGQGPEFLTYFQNEAQLDKSGLPSDRFFAERPEGSVSTLKIQRTQQEDSAVYLCASSFYQGGKYEQYFGPGTRLTVT.

This clonotype was recorded once. The chain links TRBV7-9 to TRBJ1-5; D unresolved. CDR3 length equals 12 residues. Germline V gene data show CDR1 as SEHNR and CDR2 as FQNEAQ (reference sequence). V shed 6 bases and J shed 4 bases, with 7 bases lying between them. In DNA form, the CDR3 reads TGTGCCAGCAGAATAGGGAATCAGCCCCAGCATTTT. It is translated as CASRIGNQPQHF.

This sequence joins TRBV27 and TRBJ2-3; 11 positions agree with TRBD2. The germline V gene encodes CDR1 MNHEY and CDR2 SMNVEV (reference sequence). The trim removed 5 bases at V and 2 bases at J, leaving 6 bases unmatched. CDR3 length: 16 residues. The CDR3 loop reads CASSPGTSGSTDTQYF. In nucleotides, the CDR3 is TGTGCCAGCAGTCCCGGGACTAGCGGATCCACAGATACGCAGTATTTT.

The chain has TRBV12-3 or TRBV12-4 and TRBJ1-2, with a weak D call TRBD1 (6 bases). The CDR3 has 14 residues. Trimming took 1 base from V and 5 from J, leaving 11 bases between them. CDR3 loop: CASSLGTVGYGYTF. The DNA for the CDR3 is TGTGCCAGCAGTTTAGGGACAGTCGGTTATGGCTACACCTTC.

V and J are TRBV27 and TRBJ2-3; a weak D match, TRBD2 (6 bases). The germline V and J ends were trimmed by 11 bases and 6 bases, with 12 bases remaining between them. This CDR3 is built from 11 residues. Germline CDR1 and CDR2: MNHEY and SMNVEV (reference sequence). CDR3 in DNA: TGTGCCGCCGGGGGTAGGGATACGCAGTATTTT. This encodes CAAGGRDTQYF.

V is TRBV6-5 and J is TRBJ2-1, with no clear D. Per the germline V gene, CDR1 is MNHEY and CDR2 is SVGAGI. This CDR3 has 17 residues. Trimming stripped 0 bases from V and 6 bases from J, with 18 bases between. The CDR3 region is CASSYSPDRIFFNEQFF. CDR3 bases: TGTGCCAGCAGTTACTCGCCGGACCGGATTTTCTTCAATGAGCAGTTCTTC.

The V gene is TRBV5-1, the J gene TRBJ1-1, with D unclear. From germline, CDR1 is SGHRS and CDR2 YFSETQ. The CDR3 contains 15 residues. Between the trimmed V and J ends, which lost 4 bases and 0 bases, there was a span of 13 bases. The CDR3 loop reads CASSPVTDMNTEAFF. The CDR3 bases are TGCGCCAGCAGCCCGGTTACCGACATGAACACTGAAGCTTTCTTT. Filled out from reference TRBV5-1 and TRBJ1-1, the complete variable domain reads KAGVTQTPRYLIKTRGQQVTLSCSPISGHRSVSWYQQTPGQGLQFLFEYFSETQRNKGNFPGRFSGRQFSNSRSEMNVSTLELGDSALYLCASSPVTDMNTEAFFGQGTRLTVV.

The V call is TRBV20-1, the J call TRBJ2-1, with 7 bases fitting TRBD2. Trimming took 6 bases from V and 4 from J; bases not matched to a gene: 9. Germline values: CDR1 DFQATT, CDR2 SNEGSKA (reference sequence). The CDR3 covers 14 residues. Here the CDR3 DNA reads TGCAGTGCAGAACGGGAGGATGGGTACAATGAGCAGTTCTTC. Its translation is CSAEREDGYNEQFF.

The chain combines TRBV7-9 with TRBJ1-1; 8 nucleotides line up with TRBD1. After removal of 4 bases from V and 6 bases from J, the junction contained 10 bases not matched to a gene. Germline CDR1 SEHNR, CDR2 FQNEAQ (reference sequence). This CDR3 spans 15 amino acids. The CDR3 nucleotides read TGTGCCAGCAGCTCCTCGACAGGGGCTATTGCTGAAGCTTTCTTT. This gives the protein CASSSSTGAIAEAFF.

This clonotype was seen once. The chain employs TRBV20-1 and TRBJ1-1, with a weak D call TRBD1 (5 bases). The CDR3 is 13 amino acids. The germline gives CDR1 DFQATT, CDR2 SNEGSKA (reference sequence). Trimming removed 3 bases at V and 3 bases at J, with 11 bases between. CDR3: CSASSGRDTEAFF. DNA of the CDR3: TGCAGTGCTAGTTCAGGGAGGGACACTGAAGCTTTCTTT.

The chain couples TRBV9 to TRBJ2-5; maybe TRBD2 (6 bases). Germline-derived CDR1 and CDR2 are SGDLS and YYNGEE. The CDR3 loop spans 15 amino acids. V was pared by 1 base and J by 1 base, with 11 bases between. CDR3 bases: TGTGCCAGCAGCGTATTCAGCGGGTCCCAAGAGACCCAGTACTTC. Residues: CASSVFSGSQETQYF.

The gene calls are TRBV9 and TRBJ1-1; D gene uncertain. Germline values: CDR1 SGDLS, CDR2 YYNGEE. The CDR3 has 12 amino acids. The V end lost 0 bases, the J end lost 4 bases, and 4 bases lay between the germline ends. CDR3: CASSVEGTEAFF. The CDR3 coding sequence is TGTGCCAGCAGCGTAGAGGGCACTGAAGCTTTCTTT.

The J gene is TRBJ2-5, the V gene TRBV7-7, with D maybe TRBD2 (5 bases). Between the trimmed V and J ends, which lost 3 bases and 0 bases, there was a span of 11 bases. Germline lookup yields CDR1 SSHAT and CDR2 FNYEAQ (reference sequence). CDR3 size: 15 residues. As DNA, the CDR3 is TGTGCCAGCAGCTTGGAGGCCCGCCACCAAGAGACCCAGTACTTC. It translates to CASSLEARHQETQYF.

The chain has TRBV29-1 and TRBJ2-7; 7 nucleotides match TRBD1. The germline V gene has CDR1 SQVTM and CDR2 ANQGSEA. There are 13 residues in the CDR3. Trimming removed 5 bases from V and 0 bases from J; junction bases left unmatched: 4. DNA of the CDR3: TGCAGCGTTTCAGGGGGTGACTCCTACGAGCAGTACTTC. Translation: CSVSGGDSYEQYF.

The V and J genes are TRBV29-1 and TRBJ2-7; 11 nucleotides agree with TRBD1. This CDR3 spans 14 amino acids. Germline loops: CDR1 SQVTM, CDR2 ANQGSEA. After removal of 4 bases from V and 2 bases from J, the junction contained 4 bases not matched to a gene. The DNA of the CDR3 is TGCAGCGTTGTACCGGGACAGGGGGCCTACGAGCAGTACTTC. It specifies CSVVPGQGAYEQYF.

V gene TRBV6-5 combines with J gene TRBJ1-5; a possible D gene is TRBD1 (5 bases). The CDR3 totals 16 residues. Trimming took off 0 bases at V and 7 bases at J, with 16 bases between the two ends. Germline V gives CDR1 MNHEY, CDR2 SVGAGI. This CDR3 is CASSYSFPPRGQPQHF. CDR3 coding DNA: TGTGCCAGCAGTTACTCGTTCCCGCCCCGGGGGCAGCCCCAGCATTTT.